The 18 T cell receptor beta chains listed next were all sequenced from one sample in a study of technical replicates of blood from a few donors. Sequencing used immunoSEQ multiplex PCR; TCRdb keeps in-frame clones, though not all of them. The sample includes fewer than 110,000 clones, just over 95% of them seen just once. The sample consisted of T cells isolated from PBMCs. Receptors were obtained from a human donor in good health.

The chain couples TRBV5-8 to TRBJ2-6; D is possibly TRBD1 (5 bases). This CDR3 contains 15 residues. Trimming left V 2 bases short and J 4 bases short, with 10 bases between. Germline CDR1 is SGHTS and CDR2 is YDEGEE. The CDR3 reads CASSFRDPGANVLTF. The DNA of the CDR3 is TGTGCCAGCAGCTTCAGGGATCCAGGGGCCAACGTCCTGACTTTC.

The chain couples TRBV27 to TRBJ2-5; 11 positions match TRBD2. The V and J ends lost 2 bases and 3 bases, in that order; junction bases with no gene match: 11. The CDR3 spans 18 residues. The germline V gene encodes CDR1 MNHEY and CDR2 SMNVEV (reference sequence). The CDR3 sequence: CASSLRLLAGDSKETQYF. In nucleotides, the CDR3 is TGTGCCAGCAGTTTACGACTACTAGCGGGAGATTCTAAAGAGACCCAGTACTTC.

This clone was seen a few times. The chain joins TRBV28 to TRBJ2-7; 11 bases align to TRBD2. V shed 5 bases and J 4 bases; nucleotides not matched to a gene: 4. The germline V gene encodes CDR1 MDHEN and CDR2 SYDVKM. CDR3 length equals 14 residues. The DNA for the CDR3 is TGTGCCAGCAGTGGGACTAGCGGAGGGTACGAGCAGTACTTC. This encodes CASSGTSGGYEQYF.

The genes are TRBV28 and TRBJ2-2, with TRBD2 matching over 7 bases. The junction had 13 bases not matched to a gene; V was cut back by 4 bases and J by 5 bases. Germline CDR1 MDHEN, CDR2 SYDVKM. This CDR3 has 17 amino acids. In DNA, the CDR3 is TGTGCCAGCAGTTCCCCTATGACTAGCAGGAGGACCGGGGAGCTGTTTTTT. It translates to CASSSPMTSRRTGELFF.

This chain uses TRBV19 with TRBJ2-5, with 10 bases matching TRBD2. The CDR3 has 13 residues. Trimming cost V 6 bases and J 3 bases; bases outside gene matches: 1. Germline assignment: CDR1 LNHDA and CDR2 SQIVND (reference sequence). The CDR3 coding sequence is TGTGCCAGTAGAGGACTAGCGGAAGAGACCCAGTACTTC. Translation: CASRGLAEETQYF.

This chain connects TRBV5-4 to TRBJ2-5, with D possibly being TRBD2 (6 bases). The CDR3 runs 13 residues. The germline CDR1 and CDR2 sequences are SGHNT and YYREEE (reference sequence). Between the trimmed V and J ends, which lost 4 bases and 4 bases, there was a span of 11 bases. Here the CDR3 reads CASSAEGGETQYF. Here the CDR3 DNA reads TGTGCCAGCAGCGCCGAGGGAGGAGAGACCCAGTACTTC.

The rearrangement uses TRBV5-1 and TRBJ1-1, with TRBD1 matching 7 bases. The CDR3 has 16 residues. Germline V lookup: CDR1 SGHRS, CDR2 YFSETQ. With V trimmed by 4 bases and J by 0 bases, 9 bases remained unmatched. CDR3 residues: CASSGGQALMNTEAFF. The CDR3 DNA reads TGCGCCAGCAGCGGTGGACAGGCCCTCATGAACACTGAAGCTTTCTTT.

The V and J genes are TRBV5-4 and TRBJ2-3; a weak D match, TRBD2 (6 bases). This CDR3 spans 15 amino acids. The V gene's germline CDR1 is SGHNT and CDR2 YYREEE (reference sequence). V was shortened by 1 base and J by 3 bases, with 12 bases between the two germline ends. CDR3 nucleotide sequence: TGTGCCAGCAGCTTGATCGGGGGTCCGACAGATACGCAGTATTTT. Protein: CASSLIGGPTDTQYF.

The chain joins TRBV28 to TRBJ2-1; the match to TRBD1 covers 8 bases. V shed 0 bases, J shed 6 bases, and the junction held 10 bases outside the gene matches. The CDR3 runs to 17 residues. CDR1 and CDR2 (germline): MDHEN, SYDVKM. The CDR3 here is CASSLWTADRVGNEQFF. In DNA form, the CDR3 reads TGTGCCAGCAGTTTATGGACCGCGGACAGGGTAGGCAATGAGCAGTTCTTC.

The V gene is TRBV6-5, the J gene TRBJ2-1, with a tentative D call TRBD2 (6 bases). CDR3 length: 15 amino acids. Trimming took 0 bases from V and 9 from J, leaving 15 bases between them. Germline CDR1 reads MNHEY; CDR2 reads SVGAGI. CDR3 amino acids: CASSYSGGGSTEQFF. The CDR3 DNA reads TGTGCCAGCAGTTACTCCGGCGGAGGGAGTACTGAGCAGTTCTTC.

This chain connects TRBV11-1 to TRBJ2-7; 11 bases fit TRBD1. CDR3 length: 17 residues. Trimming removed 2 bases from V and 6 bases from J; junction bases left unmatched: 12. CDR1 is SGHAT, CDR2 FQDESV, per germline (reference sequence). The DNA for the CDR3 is TGTGCCAGCAGCTTACCTCCTGGACAGGGGGCCTCTAGCGAGCAGTACTTC. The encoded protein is CASSLPPGQGASSEQYF.

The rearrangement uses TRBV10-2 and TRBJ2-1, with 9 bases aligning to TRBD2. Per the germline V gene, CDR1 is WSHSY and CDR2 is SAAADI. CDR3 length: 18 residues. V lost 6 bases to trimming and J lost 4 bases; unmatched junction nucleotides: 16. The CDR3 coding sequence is TGCGCCAGCAGGGCGAAGGGGCGGGGGGGCCTCGGATACAATGAGCAGTTCTTC. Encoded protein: CASRAKGRGGLGYNEQFF.

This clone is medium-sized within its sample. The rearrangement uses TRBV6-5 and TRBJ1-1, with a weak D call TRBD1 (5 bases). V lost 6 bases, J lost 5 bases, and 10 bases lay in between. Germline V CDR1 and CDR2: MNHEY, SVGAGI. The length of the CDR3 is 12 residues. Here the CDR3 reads CASSREGTEAFF. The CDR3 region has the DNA TGTGCCAGCAGCAGGGAAGGTACTGAAGCTTTCTTT.

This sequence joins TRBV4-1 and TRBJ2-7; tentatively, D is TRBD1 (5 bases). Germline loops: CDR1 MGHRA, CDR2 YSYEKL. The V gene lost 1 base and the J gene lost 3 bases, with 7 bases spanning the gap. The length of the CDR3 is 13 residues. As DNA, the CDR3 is TGCGCCAGCAGCCAAGCTCAGGGCTACGAGCAGTACTTC. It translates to CASSQAQGYEQYF.

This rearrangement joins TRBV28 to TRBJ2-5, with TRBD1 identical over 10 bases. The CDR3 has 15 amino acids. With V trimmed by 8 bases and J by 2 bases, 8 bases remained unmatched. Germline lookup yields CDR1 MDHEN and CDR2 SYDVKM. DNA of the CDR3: TGTGCCAGCGAGGATTCGGGACAGGGGCAAGAGACCCAGTACTTC. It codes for CASEDSGQGQETQYF.

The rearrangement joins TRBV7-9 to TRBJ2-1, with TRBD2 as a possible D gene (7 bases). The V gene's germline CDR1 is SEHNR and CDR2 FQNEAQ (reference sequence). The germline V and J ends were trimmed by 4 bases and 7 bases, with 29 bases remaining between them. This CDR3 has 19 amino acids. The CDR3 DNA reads TGTGCCAGCAGCTCTAGGCCGGCAGGGCGGGGGCAAGGGTTAAATGAGCAGTTCTTC. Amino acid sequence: CASSSRPAGRGQGLNEQFF. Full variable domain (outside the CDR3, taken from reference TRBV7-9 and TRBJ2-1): DTGVSQNPRHKITKRGQNVTFRCDPISEHNRLYWYRQTLGQGPEFLTYFQNEAQLEKSRLLSDRFSAERPKGSFSTLEIQRTEQGDSAMYLCASSSRPAGRGQGLNEQFFGPGTRLTVL.

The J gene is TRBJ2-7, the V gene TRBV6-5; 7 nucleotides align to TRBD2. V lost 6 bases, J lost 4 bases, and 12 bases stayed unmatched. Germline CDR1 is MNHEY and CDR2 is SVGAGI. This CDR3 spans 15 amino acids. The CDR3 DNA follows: TGTGCCAGCAGCCCCTTTTCGGGGGGAATTTACGAGCAGTACTTC. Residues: CASSPFSGGIYEQYF.

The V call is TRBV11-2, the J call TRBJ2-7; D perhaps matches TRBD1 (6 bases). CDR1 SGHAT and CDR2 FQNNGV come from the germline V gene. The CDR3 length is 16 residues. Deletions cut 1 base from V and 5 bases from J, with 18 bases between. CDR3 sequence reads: CASSLVFGQGYDEQYF. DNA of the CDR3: TGTGCCAGCAGCTTAGTTTTCGGTCAGGGGTATGACGAGCAGTACTTC.